A single sample is the source of the 17 T cell receptor beta chains below, sequenced in a study of shared clonotypes between healthy human individuals. TCRdb's table, derived via immunoSEQ multiplex PCR, lists solely in-frame clones and lacks some. The sample holds some 500,000 clones, about 96% seen once. Specimen: naive CD4+ T cells sorted from blood. Subset indicated: CD45RA+ positively selected. These receptors all come from a woman in her twenties or thirties in good health.

The V and J genes are TRBV6-5 and TRBJ2-2; D unresolved. The CDR3 totals 15 residues. CDR1 and CDR2 (germline): MNHEY, SVGAGI. Deletions cut 0 bases from V and 6 bases from J, with 11 bases between. CDR3 region: CASSYSDVMAGELFF. The CDR3, as DNA: TGTGCCAGCAGTTACTCGGACGTTATGGCCGGGGAGCTGTTTTTT.

This rearrangement joins TRBV27 to TRBJ2-7; tentative D call: TRBD2 (6 bases). Germline values: CDR1 MNHEY, CDR2 SMNVEV (reference sequence). The CDR3 consists of 15 residues. Trimming removed 5 bases from V and 2 bases from J, with 16 bases in between. CDR3 in amino acids: CASSPLGRGAYEQYF. The DNA for the CDR3 is TGTGCCAGCAGTCCCCTGGGGCGGGGAGCCTACGAGCAGTACTTC.

The chain links TRBV21-1 to TRBJ2-5. TRBV21-1 represents a pseudogene. CDR3 length: 15 amino acids. The CDR3 coding sequence is TGTGCCAGCCCTCCCCCCCGGGGGCAGAAAGAGACCCAGTACTTC. Amino acids: CASPPPRGQKETQYF.

Of note for this clone: The identical CDR3 is also encoded by other nucleotide sequences in the sample. V is TRBV9 and J is TRBJ2-1, with D perhaps matching TRBD2 (5 bases). The V end was cut by 1 base, the J end by 2 bases, with 10 bases between. The CDR3 runs to 15 residues. Germline values: CDR1 SGDLS, CDR2 YYNGEE. Here the CDR3 reads CASSVTSGTYNEQFF. CDR3 nucleotides: TGTGCCAGCAGCGTAACGAGCGGTACCTACAATGAGCAGTTCTTC. The variable domain in full, with the rest retrieved from reference TRBV9 and TRBJ2-1, is DSGVTQTPKHLITATGQRVTLRCSPRSGDLSVYWYQQSLDQGLQFLIQYYNGEERAKGNILERFSAQQFPDLHSELNLSSLELGDSALYFCASSVTSGTYNEQFFGPGTRLTVL.

The V call is TRBV5-6, the J call TRBJ2-5; D ambiguous. Germline loops: CDR1 SGHDT, CDR2 YYEEEE. The CDR3 contains 15 residues. V gave up 2 bases and J gave up 5 bases, with 16 bases separating them. The CDR3 spells CASSFFSEPNETQYF. The CDR3 nucleotides read TGTGCCAGCAGCTTTTTCTCCGAACCAAACGAGACCCAGTACTTC.

The chain carries TRBV6-4 and TRBJ1-5; D is unclear. The length of the CDR3 is 14 residues. Germline V lookup: CDR1 MRHNA, CDR2 SNTAGT. V was clipped by 4 bases and J by 7 bases, with 14 bases between them. The CDR3 DNA is TGTGCCAGCAGTGCAACCTACGGGAGCCAGCCCCAGCATTTT. It is translated as CASSATYGSQPQHF.

V is TRBV6-5 and J is TRBJ2-5, with a possible D match to TRBD2 (5 bases). With 6 bases removed from V and 3 bases from J, the gap between germline ends came to 14 bases. The germline V gene encodes CDR1 MNHEY and CDR2 SVGAGI. The CDR3 runs to 14 residues. The CDR3 sequence: CASSTTSIEETQYF. CDR3 nucleotides: TGTGCCAGCAGCACAACTAGTATTGAAGAGACCCAGTACTTC.

V is TRBV10-2 and J is TRBJ1-5; 12 bases are a match to TRBD1. Germline-derived CDR1 and CDR2 are WSHSY and SAAADI. The CDR3 covers 17 residues. V lost 6 bases, J lost 6 bases, and 12 bases stayed unmatched. The CDR3 nucleotides read TGCGCCAGCAGCCCCGGGGACAGGGGGCGGGTCAGTCAGCCCCAGCATTTT. It is translated as CASSPGDRGRVSQPQHF.

This chain links TRBV11-2 with TRBJ1-1; a possible D gene is TRBD1 (5 bases). The CDR3 contains 14 residues. Germline V gene lookup returns CDR1 SGHAT and CDR2 FQNNGV. Deletions cut 4 bases from V and 1 base from J, with 10 bases between. The CDR3 loop reads CASSWGAGNTEAFF. CDR3 in DNA: TGTGCCAGCAGCTGGGGCGCAGGGAACACTGAAGCTTTCTTT.

The CDR3 here is CASSDLVAGGTYEQYF. The CDR3 nucleotides read TGTGCCAGCAGTGATTTGGTAGCGGGGGGAACCTACGAGCAGTACTTC. This rearrangement joins TRBV2 to TRBJ2-7; 10 nucleotides align to TRBD2. The CDR3 is 16 residues long. CDR1 is SNHLY and CDR2 is FYNNEI in the germline V gene. V lost 3 bases to trimming and J lost 2 bases; unmatched junction nucleotides: 7.

The chain carries TRBV7-8 and TRBJ2-1; unclear D gene. The CDR3 runs 13 residues. Germline-derived CDR1 and CDR2 are SGHVS and FQNEAQ. The germline V and J ends were trimmed by 1 base and 5 bases, with 6 bases remaining between them. CDR3 sequence reads: CASSLVPNNEQFF. The DNA of the CDR3 is TGTGCCAGCAGCTTAGTACCGAACAATGAGCAGTTCTTC.

The V and J genes are TRBV9 and TRBJ2-3, with D maybe TRBD2 (5 bases). Germline CDR1 is SGDLS and CDR2 is YYNGEE. V dropped 0 bases and J dropped 2 bases, with 13 bases sitting between them. This CDR3 comprises 16 residues. The CDR3 coding sequence is TGTGCCAGCAGCGTAGGAAATCGGGGAAACACAGATACGCAGTATTTT. Translated, it gives CASSVGNRGNTDTQYF.

The chain carries TRBV28 and TRBJ1-5; a possible D gene is TRBD1 (5 bases). The CDR3 totals 15 residues. CDR1 MDHEN and CDR2 SYDVKM come from the germline V gene. V gave up 5 bases and J gave up 8 bases, with 19 bases separating them. CDR3 in DNA: TGTGCCAGCAGTCAACCACAGGCTAATGGGGAGCCCCAGCATTTT. It codes for CASSQPQANGEPQHF.

The chain has TRBV5-1 and TRBJ2-7, with D unclear. The CDR3 consists of 14 residues. V lost 1 base and J 3 bases, leaving 11 bases between the germline ends. Germline CDR1 reads SGHRS; CDR2 reads YFSETQ. CDR3 residues: CASSLSTLGYEQYF. As DNA, the CDR3 is TGCGCCAGCAGCTTGTCCACTCTTGGCTACGAGCAGTACTTC.

This chain links TRBV5-1 with TRBJ2-2; 9 bases fit TRBD1. The junction had 4 bases not matched to a gene; V was cut back by 3 bases and J by 1 base. There are 16 residues in the CDR3. Per germline, CDR1 SGHRS and CDR2 YFSETQ. The CDR3, as DNA: TGCGCCAGCAGCTCCACAGGGGGCCTGAACACCGGGGAGCTGTTTTTT. Translation: CASSSTGGLNTGELFF.

CDR3 sequence (DNA): TGCAGCGTCGCCTCGGGACAGTCCACAGATACGCAGTATTTT. It is translated as CSVASGQSTDTQYF. This chain joins TRBV29-1 and TRBJ2-3; 7 nucleotides align to TRBD1. J lost 2 bases, V lost 6 bases, and 8 bases had no gene match. There are 14 residues in the CDR3. CDR1 is SQVTM and CDR2 is ANQGSEA in the germline V gene.

This clone came up once. This rearrangement joins TRBV28 to TRBJ2-7; weak D call: TRBD2 (6 bases). The V gene lost 3 bases and the J gene lost 4 bases, with 22 bases spanning the gap. Germline-derived CDR1 and CDR2 are MDHEN and SYDVKM. The CDR3 runs 17 residues. CDR3 sequence: CASSFRLGLTRKYEQYF. The CDR3 DNA reads as TGTGCCAGCAGTTTTAGACTAGGACTAACCCGCAAATACGAGCAGTACTTC.